This is a list of T cell receptor beta chains from one sample in a study of OX40 agonist ivuxolimab in advanced cancers. TCRdb's table, derived via immunoSEQ multiplex PCR, lists solely in-frame clones and lacks some. The sample includes approximately 70,000 clones, about 82% of them seen just once. This material consisted of CD4+ or CD8+ T cells sorted from blood, taken in a trial of the OX40 agonist ivuxolimab. The receptors derive from an adult with an advanced solid tumor such as melanoma, head and neck, liver or kidney cancer. Each CDR3 is given with its conserved first and last residue.

V gene	J gene	CDR3 protein
TRBV11-2	TRBJ1-4	CASSPGQFNEKLFF
TRBV15	-	CATSRGWGPSYEQYF
TRBV5-1	TRBJ2-1	CASSFDGGAVNEQFF
TRBV7-8	TRBJ1-1	CASSLSTGMDEAFF
TRBV23-1	TRBJ2-7	CASSPEQGANPYEQYF
TRBV5-1	TRBJ2-6	CASGPGVSGANVLTF
TRBV27	TRBJ2-1	CASSGLAGGDNEQFF
TRBV4-2	TRBJ2-1	CASSQGLEWFF
TRBV9	TRBJ1-3	CASSALLDRTWANTIYF
TRBV6-5	TRBJ2-1	CASTGSGGYNEQFF
TRBV18	TRBJ2-1	CASSPVPNEQFF
TRBV11-2	TRBJ2-5	CASSLGVAGVDLWTQYF
TRBV9	TRBJ2-5	CASSPTEDRTGWETQYF
TRBV6-5	TRBJ2-7	CASSSTGTSGRSEQYF
TRBV11-3	TRBJ2-7	CASSLDAASPSYEQYF
TRBV10-3	TRBJ2-7	CAIGLAETGYEQYF
TRBV7-8	TRBJ1-2	CASSFGEAYGYTF
TRBV11-3	TRBJ2-3	CASSLRSQGIGTDTQYF
TRBV5-1	TRBJ2-3	CASSRTAISTDTQYF
TRBV19	TRBJ1-1	CASSYGNPNTEAFF
TRBV19	TRBJ1-2	CASSPLEVGYGYTF
TRBV5-1	TRBJ1-2	CASRAPGAQGYTF